One T cell receptor beta chain is described in this entry. Antigen specificity is unknown. The sample originates from a study of blood T cells in healthy people across ages. Broader study findings: It was not possible, with unsorted PBMCs, to conclusively compare naive and antigen-experienced cells. Diversity estimates drawn from one million T cells were deemed underestimates. Diversity of TCR beta correlated strongly with naive T cell percentage.

Combining a sample-barcoded 5' primer with a J-beta primer mix, a second PCR ran for roughly 7 to 12 cycles. One entry per CDR3 protein results from TCRdb running MiXCR on the 5' RACE reads. Of around 700,000 distinct CDR3 sequences listed, around a quarter are singletons. V lost 5 bases to trimming and J lost 11 bases; unmatched junction nucleotides: 9. The CDR3 totals 15 residues. Germline loops: CDR1 SGHAT, CDR2 FQNNGV. The same sample was also studied in work on T cells of mothers and their children. That paper adds: The authors identified no persistent microchimeric T cell clones.

The sequencing input was blood. The rearrangement uses TRBV11-2 and TRBJ2-1; TRBD2 aligns across 13 bases. The TCR sequence derives from a boy between 5 and 17 years old in good health. CDR3 loop: CASSPRTSGRSKQFF. The CDR3 nucleotides are TGTGCCAGCAGCCCACGGACTAGCGGGAGAAGCAAGCAGTTCTTC.